Listed here are 19 T cell receptor beta chains from one sample, sequenced in a study of response to subunit inactivated influenza vaccine. TCRdb reprocessed the RT-PCR reads via MiXCR and lists one record per CDR3 protein. Here the sample spans almost 250,000 distinct CDR3 sequences, less than 15% being singletons. The sample here was non-naive T cells sorted from PBMCs, taken 14 days before vaccination. The receptor source for this set is a man over 45 who received an inactivated influenza vaccine.

This clonotype has more than one count but fewer than ten. The V gene is TRBV6-1, the J gene TRBJ2-2; a possible D gene is TRBD1 (5 bases). Trimming cost V 6 bases and J 3 bases, with 14 bases left between them. The CDR3 length is 15 residues. Germline V lookup: CDR1 MNHNS, CDR2 SASEGT. The DNA for the CDR3 is TGTGCCAGCAGCCCAATCGACAGTTACACCGGGGAGCTGTTTTTT. Residues: CASSPIDSYTGELFF.

V usage is TRBV30 and J usage is TRBJ1-1; 10 positions agree with TRBD1. Germline V gene lookup returns CDR1 GTSNPN and CDR2 SVGIG (reference sequence). The CDR3 sequence is 12 residues long. V lost 6 bases and J lost 4; bases outside the gene matches: 2. CDR3 DNA: TGTGCCTGCTGGGACAGGGGCACTGAAGCTTTCTTT. It translates to CACWDRGTEAFF.

This clonotype has a handful of counts. The CDR3 reads CASGVGAYEQYF. The CDR3 DNA reads as TGTGCCAGCGGGGTGGGGGCTTACGAGCAGTACTTC. The chain combines TRBV7-2 with TRBJ2-7, with D possibly TRBD1 on 6 matching bases. Germline loops: CDR1 SGHTA, CDR2 FQGNSA. Between the trimmed V and J ends, which lost 8 bases and 4 bases, there was a span of 12 bases. CDR3 size: 12 residues.

This clonotype appeared a few times. This chain joins TRBV3-1 and TRBJ2-7, with TRBD2 identical over 9 bases. This CDR3 comprises 16 residues. With 4 bases clipped from V and 1 base from J, the junction kept 8 bases outside the gene matches. Germline CDR1 and CDR2: LGHDT and YNNKEL (reference sequence). This chain's CDR3 is CASSRDRLADSYEQYF. The CDR3 coding sequence is TGTGCCAGCAGCCGAGACAGACTAGCGGATTCCTACGAGCAGTACTTC.

There are a few counts of this clonotype. V gene TRBV20-1 combines with J gene TRBJ2-7, with D possibly being TRBD2 (5 bases). The CDR3 has 14 residues. CDR1 and CDR2 (germline): DFQATT, SNEGSKA (reference sequence). V dropped 6 bases and J dropped 0 bases, with 15 bases sitting between them. CDR3 in amino acids: CSAFAGGHSYEQYF. DNA of the CDR3: TGCAGTGCCTTTGCGGGCGGGCACTCCTACGAGCAGTACTTC.

The rearrangement joins TRBV19 to TRBJ1-5; the D is unclear. V shed 1 base and J shed 6 bases, with 7 bases lying between them. The CDR3 is 13 amino acids. Germline CDR1 reads LNHDA; CDR2 reads SQIVND (reference sequence). Written as DNA, the CDR3 is TGTGCCAGTAGTATAGTGTCCGGTCAGCCCCAGCATTTT. It yields the protein CASSIVSGQPQHF.

This clonotype was picked up a small number of times. This chain uses TRBV5-1 with TRBJ1-3; 9 nucleotides align to TRBD1. Per germline, CDR1 SGHRS and CDR2 YFSETQ. With 3 bases clipped from V and 2 bases from J, the junction kept 9 bases outside the gene matches. The CDR3 has 17 amino acids. The CDR3 nucleotides read TGCGCCAGCAGCTCGGACAGGGGAGAATCTACTGGAAACACCATATATTTT. Encoded protein: CASSSDRGESTGNTIYF.

The rearrangement joins TRBV15 to TRBJ2-1; D unclear. The V gene's germline CDR1 is LNHNV and CDR2 YYDKDF (reference sequence). CDR3 length equals 14 residues. Trimming cost V 0 bases and J 4 bases, with 7 bases left between them. CDR3 bases: TGTGCCACCAGCAGAGATCAAAAGTACAATGAGCAGTTCTTC. Encoded protein: CATSRDQKYNEQFF.

V and J are TRBV11-2 and TRBJ2-5; 7 bases align to TRBD2. Germline V gene data show CDR1 as SGHAT and CDR2 as FQNNGV. CDR3 length: 14 amino acids. V was clipped by 2 bases and J by 5 bases; unmatched bases: 5. The CDR3 loop reads CASSLNSGGETQYF. The CDR3 DNA reads as TGTGCCAGCAGCTTAAACTCCGGGGGGGAGACCCAGTACTTC. Drawing the rest from reference TRBV11-2 and TRBJ2-5, the complete variable domain is EAGVAQSPRYKIIEKRQSVAFWCNPISGHATLYWYQQILGQGPKLLIQFQNNGVVDDSQLPKDRFSAERLKGVDSTLKIQPAKLEDSAVYLCASSLNSGGETQYFGPGTRLLVL.

The chain combines TRBV5-5 with TRBJ2-7; D may match TRBD1 or TRBD2 (5 bases each). V lost 3 bases and J 2 bases, leaving 15 bases between the germline ends. This CDR3 is 15 amino acids long. Per the germline V gene, CDR1 is SGHKS and CDR2 is YYEKEE (reference sequence). CDR3 bases: TGTGCCAGCAGCTACGGGGCAGAACGTACCTACGAGCAGTACTTC. Its protein is CASSYGAERTYEQYF.

This clonotype was seen more than once but under ten times. The genes are TRBV20-1 and TRBJ2-3; tentatively, D is TRBD1 or TRBD2 (5 bases each). The CDR3 contains 18 residues. Germline loops: CDR1 DFQATT, CDR2 SNEGSKA (reference sequence). V was cut by 1 base and J by 0 bases, with 20 bases left in between. The CDR3 nucleotides are TGCAGTGCTAGAGGGGGCGCAGGACTCGACTCTAGCACAGATACGCAGTATTTT. Protein: CSARGGAGLDSSTDTQYF.

The chain recombines TRBV20-1 with TRBJ2-5, with TRBD1 identical over 7 bases. This CDR3 is 12 amino acids long. The germline V gene encodes CDR1 DFQATT and CDR2 SNEGSKA (reference sequence). The junction had 4 bases not matched to a gene; V was cut back by 2 bases and J by 7 bases. CDR3 loop: CSARITGATQYF. As DNA, the CDR3 is TGCAGTGCTAGAATAACAGGGGCGACCCAGTACTTC.

V gene TRBV28 combines with J gene TRBJ1-5; D may be TRBD1 (6 bases). This CDR3 is 16 amino acids long. Trimming shortened V by 5 bases and J by 0 bases, and 14 bases separated the two germline ends. CDR1 and CDR2 from the germline V gene are MDHEN and SYDVKM. CDR3 region: CASSLQKQGSNQPQHF. CDR3 nucleotide sequence: TGTGCCAGCAGTCTCCAGAAACAGGGTAGCAATCAGCCCCAGCATTTT.

In this sample, this clonotype turned up many times. The chain recombines TRBV6-1 with TRBJ2-7; D not certain. Trimming took 4 bases from V and 0 from J, leaving 10 bases between them. From germline, CDR1 is MNHNS and CDR2 SASEGT. CDR3 size: 14 residues. CDR3 coding DNA: TGTGCCAGCAGTGTGACGGCGAACTCCTACGAGCAGTACTTC. Its protein product is CASSVTANSYEQYF.

The CDR3 spells CASSSGVQTQYF. The CDR3 DNA is TGTGCCAGCAGCTCCGGCGTTCAGACCCAGTACTTC. This chain connects TRBV11-2 to TRBJ2-5, with D hard to call. Germline V gives CDR1 SGHAT, CDR2 FQNNGV. Trimming cost V 4 bases and J 6 bases, with 9 bases left between them. This CDR3 is built from 12 residues. Full variable domain (rest looked up from reference TRBV11-2 and TRBJ2-5): EAGVAQSPRYKIIEKRQSVAFWCNPISGHATLYWYQQILGQGPKLLIQFQNNGVVDDSQLPKDRFSAERLKGVDSTLKIQPAKLEDSAVYLCASSSGVQTQYFGPGTRLLVL.

A few counts support this clonotype. The chain employs TRBV28 and TRBJ2-2, with TRBD2 identical over 9 bases. Germline V lookup: CDR1 MDHEN, CDR2 SYDVKM. The CDR3 contains 15 residues. J was trimmed by 1 base and V by 7 bases; bases with no gene match: 4. CDR3 sequence reads: CASIAGGMNTGELFF. The CDR3 nucleotides are TGTGCCAGCATTGCGGGGGGGATGAACACCGGGGAGCTGTTTTTT.

In this sample, this clonotype turned up many times. The CDR3 reads CSVGPALNTEAFF. CDR3 DNA sequence: TGCAGCGTTGGTCCTGCATTGAACACTGAAGCTTTCTTT. The chain recombines TRBV29-1 with TRBJ1-1; D not certain. Trimming shortened V by 4 bases and J by 0 bases, and 9 bases separated the two germline ends. CDR1 SQVTM and CDR2 ANQGSEA come from the germline V gene. This CDR3 has 13 amino acids. Supplemented by reference TRBV29-1 and TRBJ1-1, the full variable domain reads SAVISQKPSRDICQRGTSLTIQCQVDSQVTMMFWYRQQPGQSLTLIATANQGSEATYESGFVIDKFPISRPNLTFSTLTVSNMSPEDSSIYLCSVGPALNTEAFFGQGTRLTVV.

Only a few counts were recorded for this clonotype. This rearrangement joins TRBV3-1 to TRBJ2-3; 13 bases are a match to TRBD2. The J segment lost 1 base and the V segment lost 2 bases, leaving 6 bases of the junction unmatched. Germline CDR1 is LGHDT and CDR2 is YNNKEL (reference sequence). This CDR3 comprises 18 residues. The CDR3 protein is CASSQWLGLAGGTDTQYF. The CDR3 coding sequence is TGTGCCAGCAGCCAATGGCTCGGACTAGCGGGGGGCACAGATACGCAGTATTTT.

This clonotype was detected ten times or more. The V call is TRBV5-1, the J call TRBJ1-2; D ambiguous. Germline CDR1 SGHRS, CDR2 YFSETQ. With 3 bases removed from V and 4 bases from J, the gap between germline ends came to 10 bases. The CDR3 totals 13 residues. CDR3 loop: CASSSRSIYGYTF. The CDR3 nucleotides read TGCGCCAGCAGCTCCAGATCAATCTATGGCTACACCTTC.